The 19 T cell receptor beta chains in this list originate from one sample, sequenced in a study of T cells in Graves' hyperthyroidism and ophthalmopathy. The investigators amplified TCR beta CDR3 regions from RNA transcripts. HTBI primers were the set used in a first-round RT-PCR of the TCR CDR3. Each CDR3 protein gets one entry after TCRdb re-called the multiplex PCR reads with MiXCR. Here the sample spans around 350,000 distinct CDR3 sequences, about 15% being singletons. The sequencing input was blood. The receptors were gathered from a woman in her sixties with Graves' ophthalmopathy.

This clonotype was counted between two and nine times. V gene TRBV19 combines with J gene TRBJ2-3, with 7 bases lining up with TRBD1. The CDR3 covers 13 residues. The J segment lost 3 bases and the V segment lost 7 bases, leaving 4 bases of the junction unmatched. Germline CDR1 LNHDA, CDR2 SQIVND (reference sequence). The CDR3 sequence is CASTLTGTDTQYF. CDR3 sequence (DNA): TGTGCCAGTACTCTGACAGGGACAGATACGCAGTATTTT.

CDR3 coding DNA: TGCGCCAGCAGGAACCGGACGGTGGGGGGCTCCGGGGAGCTGTTTTTT. This codes for CASRNRTVGGSGELFF. J is TRBJ2-2 and V is TRBV10-2; D may match TRBD1 or TRBD2 (6 bases each). Trimming stripped 6 bases from V and 6 bases from J, with 20 bases between. The CDR3 spans 16 residues. Germline-derived CDR1 and CDR2 are WSHSY and SAAADI.

This clonotype was detected ten times or more. The CDR3 sequence: CASSLFGFRTSILLGEQFF. The CDR3 region has the DNA TGTGCCAGCAGTTTGTTTGGTTTCAGGACTAGTATTCTTTTAGGTGAGCAGTTCTTC. This chain connects TRBV27 to TRBJ2-1, with 7 bases that match TRBD2. J gave up 9 bases and V 3 bases, and 23 bases lay outside the gene matches. Germline V gene sequence: CDR1 MNHEY, CDR2 SMNVEV (reference sequence). This CDR3 is 19 amino acids long.

Many counts were recorded for this clonotype. The chain has TRBV10-2 and TRBJ2-3; possibly TRBD1 for D (5 bases). Deletions cut 7 bases from V and 5 bases from J, with 7 bases between. Germline assignment: CDR1 WSHSY and CDR2 SAAADI. The CDR3 totals 11 residues. In nucleotides, the CDR3 is TGCGCCAGCACTCAGGGAGATACGCAGTATTTT. Protein product: CASTQGDTQYF.

This clonotype was seen at least ten times. The chain joins TRBV11-1 to TRBJ2-2; 8 bases are shared with TRBD2. Germline CDR1 is SGHAT and CDR2 is FQDESV (reference sequence). This CDR3 contains 15 residues. The junction had 6 bases not matched to a gene; V was cut back by 6 bases and J by 3 bases. The CDR3 bases are TGTGCCAGCAGTCCGGGACTAGGGGACACCGGGGAGCTGTTTTTT. Amino acids: CASSPGLGDTGELFF.

This clonotype was picked up many times. This chain joins TRBV13 and TRBJ1-1; maybe TRBD1 (6 bases). V lost 0 bases to trimming and J lost 5 bases, with 16 bases between them. This CDR3 is 16 amino acids long. CDR1 and CDR2 from the germline V gene are PRHDT and FYEKMQ (reference sequence). The chain's CDR3 is CASSLGLQGTLTEAFF. DNA for the CDR3: TGTGCCAGCAGCTTAGGCCTCCAGGGGACGTTAACTGAAGCTTTCTTT.

Comment on this clonotype: A read error is possible here, since a much larger clone lies one base away. The chain is built from TRBV12-3 or TRBV12-4 and TRBJ2-1, with 10 positions matching TRBD2. The CDR3 extends over 15 amino acids. The CDR3 sequence is CASSITSGAYSEQFF. The CDR3 region has the DNA TGTGCCAGCAGTATCACTAGCGGGGCCTACAGTGAGCAGTTCTTC.

This clonotype was detected many times. The chain uses TRBV20-1 and TRBJ2-1; no clear D. This CDR3 has 17 amino acids. The germline CDR1 and CDR2 sequences are DFQATT and SNEGSKA (reference sequence). The V gene lost 0 bases and the J gene lost 1 base, with 16 bases spanning the gap. The CDR3 reads CSARDPRLRLSYNEQFF. DNA for the CDR3: TGCAGTGCTAGAGATCCCCGGCTGCGGTTGTCCTACAATGAGCAGTTCTTC.

The chain joins TRBV28 to TRBJ1-1, with D tentatively TRBD1 (6 bases). Germline loops: CDR1 MDHEN, CDR2 SYDVKM. The ends were cut back, 7 bases at V and 7 bases at J, with 10 bases in the middle. This CDR3 has 11 amino acids. The CDR3 coding sequence is TGTGCCAGCACGACAGGCTTTGAAGCTTTCTTT. It is translated as CASTTGFEAFF.

This clonotype was recorded at least ten times. The chain links TRBV11-3 to TRBJ2-7; D may be TRBD1 (6 bases). The germline gives CDR1 SGHNT, CDR2 YENEEA. The CDR3 totals 15 residues. V was cut by 5 bases and J by 3 bases, with 17 bases left in between. CDR3 amino acids: CASSPLRDRSYEQYF. Here the CDR3 DNA reads TGTGCCAGCAGCCCCCTCCGAGACAGGAGCTACGAGCAGTACTTC.

The rearrangement uses TRBV5-8 and TRBJ2-3, with D possibly being TRBD1 or TRBD2 (6 bases each). Germline V gene lookup returns CDR1 SGHTS and CDR2 YDEGEE. The CDR3 contains 17 residues. V was trimmed by 4 bases and J by 6 bases, leaving 24 bases between them. The CDR3 coding sequence is TGTGCCAGCAGCACTGGAGGGGGAGCGGTTCCTCGGGATACGCAGTATTTT. Translation: CASSTGGGAVPRDTQYF.

The V call is TRBV18, the J call TRBJ2-2, with 7 bases that match TRBD1. V gave up 1 base and J gave up 5 bases; unmatched junction bases: 7. Germline V gives CDR1 KGHSH, CDR2 LQKENI. The CDR3 has 16 residues. CDR3 sequence (DNA): TGTGCCAGCTCACCACGGGGACAGTCGGGAACCGGGGAGCTGTTTTTT. This gives the protein CASSPRGQSGTGELFF.

A few counts support this clonotype. The rearrangement uses TRBV12-3 or TRBV12-4 and TRBJ1-5, with a possible D match to TRBD1 (5 bases). V lost 3 bases and J 5 bases, leaving 20 bases between the germline ends. The CDR3 consists of 17 residues. The CDR3 loop is CASSFRVPVLGDQPQHF. For the CDR3, the DNA is TGTGCCAGCAGTTTCAGGGTCCCGGTATTAGGCGATCAGCCCCAGCATTTT.

This clonotype appeared many times. A much larger clone is a single base away; this may be a read error. The chain recombines TRBV11-2 with TRBJ2-7; D gene ambiguous. CDR1 is SGHAT, CDR2 FQNNGV, per germline. The CDR3 sequence is 11 residues long. Trimming took 6 bases from V and 3 from J, leaving 6 bases between them. The CDR3 nucleotides read TGTGCCAGCAGGCGATGCTACGAGCAGTACTTC. This sequence encodes CASRRCYEQYF.

This clonotype showed up just a few times. One junction end does not reproduce the germline sequence, and a read error may be involved. The V call is TRBV2, the J call TRBJ2-5; no definite D call. Germline V gene lookup returns CDR1 SNHLY and CDR2 FYNNEI. This CDR3 region has 13 residues. For the CDR3, the DNA is TGTGCCGGCAGTGACGGGCTTGGAGAGACCCAGTACTTC. This encodes CAGSDGLGETQYF.

The sample holds a few counts of this clonotype. The V and J genes are TRBV6-2 or TRBV6-3 and TRBJ1-6; D perhaps matches TRBD1 (5 bases). The CDR3 totals 14 residues. The germline CDR1 and CDR2 sequences are MNHEY and SVGEGT. The germline V and J ends were trimmed by 0 bases and 10 bases, with 10 bases remaining between them. CDR3 region: CASSYSSEGSPLHF. CDR3 DNA: TGTGCCAGCAGTTACTCCTCGGAGGGGTCACCCCTCCACTTT.

The chain has TRBV19 and TRBJ2-5; D might be TRBD1 or TRBD2, each matching 5 bases. The CDR3 is 13 amino acids. Germline CDR1 and CDR2: LNHDA and SQIVND (reference sequence). Trimming removed 7 bases at V and 4 bases at J, with 13 bases between. CDR3 in DNA: TGTGCCAGTACCCGGGACCTAAGAGAGACCCAGTACTTC. Its translation is CASTRDLRETQYF.

This clonotype was recorded at least ten times. CDR3 in amino acids: CASRALGGGRDEQFF. CDR3 DNA sequence: TGTGCCAGCAGGGCCCTAGGAGGAGGGCGAGATGAGCAGTTCTTC. V usage is TRBV6-1 and J usage is TRBJ2-1; weak D call: TRBD2 (6 bases). Germline-derived CDR1 and CDR2 are MNHNS and SASEGT. V dropped 6 bases and J dropped 8 bases, with 20 bases sitting between them. The CDR3 is 15 residues long.

This clonotype came up many times. V usage is TRBV7-2 and J usage is TRBJ2-3, with 13 bases aligning to TRBD2. This CDR3 has 14 residues. V shed 5 bases, J shed 8 bases, and the junction held 4 bases outside the gene matches. Germline V gene data show CDR1 as SGHTA and CDR2 as FQGNSA. The CDR3 sequence: CASSRTSGSLTQYF. In DNA, the CDR3 is TGTGCCAGCAGCAGGACTAGCGGGAGCCTTACGCAGTATTTT.